The rows below give T cell receptor beta chains drawn from one sample of a study of CD8 T cells in Susac syndrome. In TCRdb, the immunoSEQ multiplex PCR reads were re-called with MiXCR into one record per CDR3 protein. In the table there are fewer than 350,000 distinct CDR3 sequences, around nine tenths of which are singletons. Sequencing was done on a sample of CD8+ T cells from PBMCs. Source of these receptors: a human donor with multiple sclerosis. Both conserved end residues are part of each CDR3. A D gene is named only where the DNA matches it firmly.

d_call	v_call	cdr3_aa
NA	TRBV28	CASSLRLTGGYTF
NA	TRBV28	CASSLRRDTYEQYF
NA	TRBV7-2	CASTLLARATPNTEAFF
NA	TRBV2	CASSEGQADGYTF
TRBD2	TRBV6-1	CASRTIAGLSYNEQFF
TRBD2	TRBV27	CASSLIHAAGAWTDTQYF
TRBD2	TRBV5-1	CASSRSRAGGHTDTQYF
NA	TRBV20-1	CSDSGLADTQYF
NA	TRBV13	CASSHVSQAYGYTF
NA	TRBV6-2/TRBV6-3	CASTYPPGELFF
NA	TRBV6-6	CASSYLQASDGYTF
NA	TRBV7-9	CASTLGLNYGYTF
NA	TRBV29-1	CSVGIVAVSYEQYF
NA	TRBV28	CASSGSGRNQPQHF
NA	TRBV7-9	CASSPSGRGVGEQFF
TRBD2	TRBV7-3	CASSLTVAGGLNEQFF
TRBD2	TRBV12-3/TRBV12-4	CASSFEGLEGEQFF
NA	TRBV4-3	CASSQAAGMTGYTF
TRBD1	TRBV20-1	CSARVPGQDTGELFF
TRBD2	TRBV28	CASSFTGGLRGETQYF
NA	TRBV4-3	CASSQDRASGYEQYF
TRBD2	TRBV27	CASTSGTSNNEQFF
NA	TRBV27	CASRSGHPGQYF
TRBD2	TRBV27	CASSLGASGGSYNEQFF
TRBD2	TRBV7-3	CASSLGIAGVTDTQYF
TRBD1	TRBV20-1	CSASPGGGYNQPQHF
NA	TRBV19	CASSISGAGELFF
TRBD2	TRBV28	CASSSPGLATNEQFF
NA	TRBV4-2	CASSQGPGAVNYGYTF
TRBD2	TRBV2	CASRRTSGTGETQYF
NA	TRBV7-2	CASSPGFPGNEQFF
NA	TRBV28	CASSLRGLTDTQYF
NA	TRBV6-5	CASSPHGGPSAQHF
NA	TRBV28	CASSALQGFHNEQFF
TRBD1	TRBV25-1	CASSESADRGKYGNQPQHF
NA	TRBV4-1	CASSSGTGWESPLHF
NA	TRBV28	CASSLWRWWALPHQRPYYEQYF
TRBD1	TRBV15	CATSPRDRVNQPQHF
TRBD2	TRBV2	CASRSGGQGEQYF
TRBD2	TRBV19	CASQITAGWFNEQFF
TRBD1	TRBV27	CASSWGTGGTTEAFF
NA	TRBV15	CATSGYYNEQFF
NA	TRBV6-2/TRBV6-3	CASSLRDENYEQYF
TRBD2	TRBV27	CASSSGRAVYEQYF
NA	TRBV7-3	CASSLSPASGYTF
TRBD1	TRBV6-5	CASSYSTGETNEKLFF
NA	TRBV19	CASTPAERSYEQFF
NA	TRBV4-3	CASSQDLTGRGTGELFF
NA	TRBV7-9	CASSSNERLFDYGYTF